One and the same sample provided the 17 T cell receptor beta chains below, sequenced in a study of blood T cell repertoires in COVID-19 (dated by TCRdb to about 2020). Receptor libraries were prepared by the immunoSEQ multiplex PCR assay. This immuneACCESS table, as held by TCRdb, lists in-frame sequences with V and J called but not all clones. Of the missing ones, under half trace to an unresolved V gene in checked studies; the others have no known cause. Recorded for this sample are roughly 220,000 clones; more than 75% of them occurred a single time. The top ten clonotypes cover over 4.5% of the sample. Sequencing was performed on peripheral blood. The receptors originated from a man older than 75 with acute or convalescent COVID-19.

V and J are TRBV30 and TRBJ2-1, with 11 bases identical to TRBD2. This CDR3 region has 15 residues. Looked up from germline, CDR1 is GTSNPN and CDR2 is SVGIG (reference sequence). Trimming at V came to 3 bases and at J to 6 bases, leaving 7 bases not matched to a gene. Here the CDR3 DNA reads TGTGCCTGGAGGGCCCCCGGGACTAGCGGCAATGAGCAGTTCTTC. Translating gives CAWRAPGTSGNEQFF.

The chain links TRBV11-3 to TRBJ2-2; D is uncertain. Germline values: CDR1 SGHNT, CDR2 YENEEA. Trimming removed 2 bases at V and 3 bases at J, with 4 bases between. The CDR3 is 13 amino acids. The CDR3 region is CASSLQDTGELFF. CDR3 nucleotide sequence: TGTGCCAGCAGCTTACAGGACACCGGGGAGCTGTTTTTT.

J is TRBJ1-2 and V is TRBV27; no clear D gene. Trimming took 5 bases from V and 0 from J, leaving 10 bases between them. Germline lookup yields CDR1 MNHEY and CDR2 SMNVEV (reference sequence). This CDR3 has 14 residues. The CDR3 sequence: CASSGGGSNYGYTF. In DNA form, the CDR3 reads TGTGCCAGCAGTGGAGGCGGCTCTAACTATGGCTACACCTTC.

This clone turned up a few times. This CDR3 is CASSLFSAGAMDEQFF. CDR3 DNA: TGCGCCAGCAGCTTGTTTTCGGCAGGGGCAATGGATGAGCAGTTCTTC. The V gene is TRBV5-1, the J gene TRBJ2-1; possible D gene TRBD1, 6 bases. Per germline, CDR1 SGHRS and CDR2 YFSETQ. This CDR3 is built from 16 residues. Trimming stripped 1 base from V and 8 bases from J, with 19 bases between.

The chain uses TRBV5-8 and TRBJ2-7; D is unclear. The CDR3 runs 11 residues. Germline V gene lookup returns CDR1 SGHTS and CDR2 YDEGEE. V was clipped by 2 bases and J by 2 bases, with 2 bases between them. CDR3: CASSFTYEQYF. CDR3 DNA sequence: TGTGCCAGCAGCTTCACCTACGAGCAGTACTTC. The full variable domain, completed using reference TRBV5-8 and TRBJ2-7, is EAGVTQSPTHLIKTRGQQATLRCSPISGHTSVYWYQQALGLGLQFLLWYDEGEERNRGNFPPRFSGRQFPNYSSELNVNALELEDSALYLCASSFTYEQYFGPGTRLTVT.

Worth noting for this clone: The sample holds other DNA sequences that translate to the same CDR3. V gene TRBV5-1 combines with J gene TRBJ2-1, with D uncertain. This CDR3 spans 14 amino acids. Germline V CDR1 and CDR2: SGHRS, YFSETQ. Trimming stripped 2 bases from V and 0 bases from J, with 6 bases between. The CDR3 reads CASSLGGSYNEQFF. CDR3 bases: TGCGCCAGCAGCTTAGGCGGCTCCTACAATGAGCAGTTCTTC.

V is TRBV5-5 and J is TRBJ1-1, with 7 bases fitting TRBD1. V lost 0 bases and J lost 0; bases outside the gene matches: 5. The CDR3 runs 16 residues. Germline CDR1 SGHKS, CDR2 YYEKEE (reference sequence). CDR3 bases: TGTGCCAGCAGCTTGGGGGGACAGCCCATGAACACTGAAGCTTTCTTT. It codes for CASSLGGQPMNTEAFF.

The rearrangement links TRBV7-2 to TRBJ2-5; 8 bases fit TRBD1. Germline CDR1 and CDR2: SGHTA and FQGNSA. V was pared by 2 bases and J by 5 bases, with 7 bases of the junction left unmatched. The CDR3 is 15 amino acids. The DNA of the CDR3 is TGTGCCAGCAGCTTATGGCAGGGGGCTGTGGAGACCCAGTACTTC. This codes for CASSLWQGAVETQYF.

This rearrangement joins TRBV2 to TRBJ2-1, with 7 nucleotides matching TRBD2. Trimming at V came to 2 bases and at J to 8 bases, leaving 9 bases not matched to a gene. Germline V gene sequence: CDR1 SNHLY, CDR2 FYNNEI. CDR3 size: 15 residues. The CDR3 DNA sequence: TGTGCCAGCAGTGAAACGATGTGGACTAGTGATGAGCAGTTCTTC. Residues: CASSETMWTSDEQFF.

The chain has TRBV6-2 or TRBV6-3 and TRBJ1-1; TRBD1 matches at 7 bases. The V gene end was trimmed by 4 bases and the J gene end by 0 bases; junction bases not matched to a gene: 8. The CDR3 is 16 residues long. Germline-derived CDR1 and CDR2 are MNHEY and SVGEGT. The CDR3 sequence is CASSFDRERMNTEAFF. The CDR3 bases are TGTGCCAGCAGTTTTGACAGGGAACGTATGAACACTGAAGCTTTCTTT.

The V and J genes are TRBV18 and TRBJ2-7; 8 nucleotides match TRBD1. The V and J ends lost 6 bases and 5 bases, in that order; junction bases with no gene match: 9. The CDR3 extends over 14 amino acids. Germline lookup yields CDR1 KGHSH and CDR2 LQKENI. CDR3 sequence (DNA): TGTGCCAGCTCGGGGGGACAGGTAACGAACGAGCAGTACTTC. Protein sequence: CASSGGQVTNEQYF.

The V gene is TRBV6-1, the J gene TRBJ1-4, with D possibly matching TRBD1 (6 bases). The V gene's germline CDR1 is MNHNS and CDR2 SASEGT. V was shortened by 2 bases and J by 4 bases, with 11 bases between the two germline ends. The CDR3 runs to 15 residues. CDR3: CASSETGTLNEKLFF. CDR3 nucleotide sequence: TGTGCCAGCAGTGAAACTGGGACACTTAATGAAAAACTGTTTTTT.

The genes are TRBV5-8 and TRBJ2-5; TRBD1 matches 9 bases. Germline assignment: CDR1 SGHTS and CDR2 YDEGEE. The trim removed 4 bases at V and 5 bases at J, leaving 6 bases unmatched. The CDR3 is 14 residues long. In DNA, the CDR3 is TGTGCCAGCAGCCCCGGGACAGGGAGGGAGACCCAGTACTTC. Protein product: CASSPGTGRETQYF.

The chain joins TRBV5-4 to TRBJ1-1; no firm D call. V lost 5 bases to trimming and J lost 3 bases, with 11 bases between them. The CDR3 is made up of 13 amino acids. From germline, CDR1 is SGHNT and CDR2 YYREEE (reference sequence). The CDR3 DNA sequence: TGTGCCAGCAGTTCACCACGGGACACTGAAGCTTTCTTT. It yields the protein CASSSPRDTEAFF.

The chain has TRBV28 and TRBJ1-5; 11 positions match TRBD1. From germline, CDR1 is MDHEN and CDR2 SYDVKM. The CDR3 runs 17 residues. V gave up 5 bases and J gave up 0 bases; unmatched junction bases: 6. DNA for the CDR3: TGTGCCAGCAGTCGGACAGGGGGCCCGTATAGCAATCAGCCCCAGCATTTT. This encodes CASSRTGGPYSNQPQHF. Looking up the rest from reference TRBV28 and TRBJ1-5 gives the full variable domain: DVKVTQSSRYLVKRTGEKVFLECVQDMDHENMFWYRQDPGLGLRLIYFSYDVKMKEKGDIPEGYSVSREKKERFSLILESASTNQTSMYLCASSRTGGPYSNQPQHFGDGTRLSIL.

The chain links TRBV14 to TRBJ2-7; 8 positions match TRBD2. Looked up from germline, CDR1 is SGHDN and CDR2 is FVKESK. V lost 9 bases and J lost 9; bases outside the gene matches: 16. The CDR3 spans 14 residues. Here the CDR3 DNA reads TGTGCCAGTGAGAAGGCGGGAGGCACCAGAAGGCAGTACGTC. Translating gives CASEKAGGTRRQYV.

The chain links TRBV7-9 to TRBJ2-2, with no clear D. Germline CDR1 is SEHNR and CDR2 is FQNEAQ (reference sequence). Trimming removed 5 bases from V and 2 bases from J, with 6 bases in between. The CDR3 sequence is 13 residues long. The CDR3 sequence is CASSHKNTGELFF. CDR3 DNA: TGTGCCAGCAGCCACAAAAACACCGGGGAGCTGTTTTTT.